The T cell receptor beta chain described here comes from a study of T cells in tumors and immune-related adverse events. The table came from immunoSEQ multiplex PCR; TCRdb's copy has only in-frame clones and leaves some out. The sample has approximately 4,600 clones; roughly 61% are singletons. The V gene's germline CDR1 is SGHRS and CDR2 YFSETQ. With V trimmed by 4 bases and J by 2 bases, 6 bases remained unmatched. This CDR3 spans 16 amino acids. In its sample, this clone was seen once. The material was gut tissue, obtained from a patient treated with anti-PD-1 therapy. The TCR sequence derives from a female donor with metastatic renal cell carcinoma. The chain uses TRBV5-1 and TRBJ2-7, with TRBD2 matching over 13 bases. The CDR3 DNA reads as TGCGCCAGCAGCCCCGGACTAGCGGGAGTGGCCTACGAGCAGTACTTC. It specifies CASSPGLAGVAYEQYF.